The clone carrying this T cell receptor (beta chain) was counted between two and nine times. Its antigen is currently unknown. The data originate from a study of CD8 T cells in ankylosing spondylitis. This CDR3 is 12 amino acids long. Trimming removed 8 bases at V and 1 base at J, with 8 bases between. Germline CDR1 and CDR2: SEHNR and FQNEAQ (reference sequence). Each CDR3 protein gets one entry after TCRdb re-called the 5' RACE reads with MiXCR. The sample lists over 200,000 distinct CDR3 sequences, roughly 18% occurring once. Study-wide results and caveats: Some of these motif variants have turned up before, in reports on reactive arthritis synovial fluid and blood. Within ankylosing spondylitis blood, a TCR beta motif made up of seven to nine highly homologous variants appeared to be characteristic.

The origin of this receptor is a male donor with ankylosing spondylitis. The sample comprised blood, either unsorted or a sorted T cell fraction (not recorded which). The V call is TRBV7-9, the J call TRBJ1-1; D is ambiguous. The CDR3 DNA is TGTGCCAGCGGTCAAACGAACACTGAAGCTTTCTTT. It encodes CASGQTNTEAFF.